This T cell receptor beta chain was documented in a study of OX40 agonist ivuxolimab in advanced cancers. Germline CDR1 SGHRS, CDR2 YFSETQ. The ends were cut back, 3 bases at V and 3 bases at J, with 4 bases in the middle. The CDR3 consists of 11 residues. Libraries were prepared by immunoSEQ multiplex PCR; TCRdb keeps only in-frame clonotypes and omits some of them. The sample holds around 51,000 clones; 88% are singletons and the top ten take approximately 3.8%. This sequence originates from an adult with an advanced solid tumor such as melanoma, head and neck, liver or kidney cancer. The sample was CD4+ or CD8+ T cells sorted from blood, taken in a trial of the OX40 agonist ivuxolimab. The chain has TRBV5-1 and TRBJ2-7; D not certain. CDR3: CASSYLYEQYF. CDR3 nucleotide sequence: TGCGCCAGCAGCTATCTCTACGAGCAGTACTTC. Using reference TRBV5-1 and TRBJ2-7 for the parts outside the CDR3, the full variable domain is KAGVTQTPRYLIKTRGQQVTLSCSPISGHRSVSWYQQTPGQGLQFLFEYFSETQRNKGNFPGRFSGRQFSNSRSEMNVSTLELGDSALYLCASSYLYEQYFGPGTRLTVT.